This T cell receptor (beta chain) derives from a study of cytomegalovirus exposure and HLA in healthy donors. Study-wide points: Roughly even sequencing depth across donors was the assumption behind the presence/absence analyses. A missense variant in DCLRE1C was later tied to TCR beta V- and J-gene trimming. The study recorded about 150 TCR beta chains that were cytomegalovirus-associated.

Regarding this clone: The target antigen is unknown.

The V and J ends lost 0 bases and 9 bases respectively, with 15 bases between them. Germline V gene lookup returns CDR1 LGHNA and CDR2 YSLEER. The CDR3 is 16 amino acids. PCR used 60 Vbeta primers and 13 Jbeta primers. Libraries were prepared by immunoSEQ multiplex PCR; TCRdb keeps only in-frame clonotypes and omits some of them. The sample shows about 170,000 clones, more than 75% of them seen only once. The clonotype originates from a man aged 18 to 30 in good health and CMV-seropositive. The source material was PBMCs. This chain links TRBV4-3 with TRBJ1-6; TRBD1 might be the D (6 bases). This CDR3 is CASSQDLPATGSPLHF. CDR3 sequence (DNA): TGCGCCAGCAGCCAAGACCTCCCGGCGACAGGTTCACCCCTCCACTTT.